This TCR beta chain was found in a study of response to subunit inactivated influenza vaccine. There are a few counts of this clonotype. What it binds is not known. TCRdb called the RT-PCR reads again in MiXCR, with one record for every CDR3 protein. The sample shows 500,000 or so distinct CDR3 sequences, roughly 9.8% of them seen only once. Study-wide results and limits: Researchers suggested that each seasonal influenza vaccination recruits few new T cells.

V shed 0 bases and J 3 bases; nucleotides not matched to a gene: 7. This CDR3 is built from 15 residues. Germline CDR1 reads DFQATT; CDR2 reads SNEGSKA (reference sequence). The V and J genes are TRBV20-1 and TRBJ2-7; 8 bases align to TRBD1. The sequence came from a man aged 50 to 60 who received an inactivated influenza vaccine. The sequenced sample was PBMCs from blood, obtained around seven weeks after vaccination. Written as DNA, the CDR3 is TGCAGTGCTAGAGAGGTGCGGGACAGGTACTACGAGCAGTACTTC. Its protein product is CSAREVRDRYYEQYF.